This TCR beta chain originates from a study of shared clonotypes between healthy human individuals (dated by TCRdb to about 2020). Background for the entire study: A couple of women and a few men aged 18 to 49 years were included in the cohort. Per donor, three plates each were used for CD4 naive and CD4 memory, two for CD8 naive, and one for CD8 memory. The study deeply sequenced blood TCR repertoires of several healthy adults to estimate repertoire size and the extent of clonotype sharing between individuals. Libraries were prepared and TCR repertoires were sequenced by different laboratories using diverse techniques, in order to increase sequencing depth and limit assay-specific biases. Per donor, leukapheresis produced somewhere between about 0.85 and 9.5 billion PBMCs.

This clone was seen just once. This clone's antigen is unknown. No base-level quality is on record; no much larger clone is a single base apart. Using the deep immunoSEQ assay, multiplex PCR amplified TCR CDR3 regions from genomic DNA. Extracted genomic DNA from each cell subset was distributed evenly across all wells of several immunoSEQ 96-well plates, and each plate was treated as a replicate. For sorted subsets, around 200 ng genomic DNA, equal to about 30,000 T cell genomes, was loaded into each replicate PCR. Purified libraries were quantified with a Qubit 3.0 fluorometer, sized on a Bioanalyzer 2100, and re-quantified with the KAPA Library Quantification kit. Each immunoSEQ 96-well plate was sequenced on its own single-read 150-cycle Illumina NextSeq 550 flow cell. The authors' analysis ran thus. Because only junctional sequences without quality scores were contained in the immunoSEQ output, filtering matching that applied to full-length reads could not be performed. Sequences were annotated with PyIR, a Python wrapper for IgBLAST v1.9, using IMGT germline references to assign V/J genes and CDR3. Reads were filtered out if the reads had weak V/J assignments (E-value above 1e-6), no CDR3, stop codons, out-of-frame junctions, or ambiguous translated residues. V3J clonotypes were defined as sequences sharing an identical inferred V gene, J gene, and CDR3 amino acid sequence. To compute the percentage overlap between repertoires, the number of shared unique clonotypes was divided by the size of the smaller repertoire. Three approaches were used to assess repertoire richness: RTK rarefaction, the Chao1 estimator, and Recon v2.1 estimates of unobserved clonotypes. Generation probabilities were computed with OLGA for all TCRbeta clonotypes obtained by the gDNA method from a few donors. TCRdb carries this immuneACCESS record with in-frame sequences only. Its versions omit some clonotypes, under half of them owing to an unresolved V gene in the studies checked, with the rest unexplained. That table gives V, J and clone size, and the DNA gave D and trimming. A total of about 2.3 million clones appear in this sample, around 93% of them only once. Approximately 0.39% of the sample rests with the top ten.

Donors were healthy HIV-negative adults with no recently reported acute infections or vaccinations. Every donor was a Caucasian adult living in Nashville, Tennessee, USA. CD4+ T cells were enriched by magnetic negative selection, after which naive cells were positively selected on CD45RA and the negative fraction was taken as the memory subset. After blood collection by leukapheresis, PBMCs were isolated using Ficoll-Histopaque density gradient centrifugation and then cryopreserved in the vapor phase of liquid nitrogen. Analytical flow cytometry was used to check the purity and quantity of every magnetically sorted T cell population. Genomic DNA was isolated from each sorted fraction and quantified by UV absorbance on a Nanodrop 2000c. V and J lose 3 bases and 4 bases, and a span of 22 bases separates them. From the cysteine through the phenylalanine, the CDR3 covers 17 amino acids. This entry keeps only the CDR3 DNA: 51 bases, framed from base 1. From a lookup of the germline V gene, CDR1 and CDR2 are SGHRS and YFSETQ.

General study outcomes and caveats: Sampling was restricted to blood, and TCR repertoires in tissue are likely to differ from TCR repertoires in blood. Rarefaction of sorted-subset datasets indicated incomplete sequencing despite the large sequencing depth. Because the study included a small number of donors, the genetic and exposure-history diversity represented was limited. Compared with non-shared clonotypes, the clonotypes found in all four sorted-subset donors had higher generation probabilities. About 5% of naive CD4, around 3.6% of naive CD8, around 2.3% of memory CD4, and 0.4% of memory CD8 clonotypes were shared across a few donors. Naive subsets generally had larger estimated clonotype richness than memory subsets did. Pairwise subsampling indicated that sequencing depth was expected to affect the degree of clonotype sharing among donors.

The receptor's source is a man aged 18 to 29 in good health. Some clones in this sample may be carry-over from other donors' samples. Specimen: naive CD4+ T cells from PBMCs. Explained via the paper, the cell subset or site label denotes: CD45RA+ positively selected. The V and J genes are TRBV5-1 and TRBJ1-1; a weak D assignment points to TRBD1 (5 bases agree). The nucleotides read TGCGCCAGCAGCTCCCGTGGGGCTCCCCCCGGGGGCACTGAAGCTTTCTTT. This translates into CASSSRGAPPGGTEAFF.